This entry lists 9 T cell receptor beta chains sequenced from one sample in a study of T cell responses to AZD1222 COVID-19 vaccine. Produced via immunoSEQ multiplex PCR; TCRdb's table is partial and in-frame only. The data contain 250,000 or so clones, more than 85% of them singletons. The sample consisted of peripheral blood, taken on day 0 of AZD1222 vaccination. The receptors were gathered from an adult in good health.

The table lists this clone with a count of one. The genes are TRBV7-9 and TRBJ2-7; tentatively, D is TRBD2 (5 bases). CDR3 length: 14 residues. Per the germline V gene, CDR1 is SEHNR and CDR2 is FQNEAQ (reference sequence). V gave up 4 bases and J gave up 4 bases, with 14 bases separating them. In DNA form, the CDR3 reads TGTGCCAGCAGCTCCTCATGGACTCGGTACGAGCAGTACTTC. Amino acids: CASSSSWTRYEQYF.

The genes are TRBV6-2 or TRBV6-3 and TRBJ2-7; 10 bases align to TRBD1. Per the germline V gene, CDR1 is MNHEY and CDR2 is SVGEGT. J gave up 1 base and V 2 bases, and 5 bases lay outside the gene matches. The CDR3 is 16 residues long. For the CDR3, the DNA is TGTGCCAGCAGTTACGGCCGGGACAGGGGTTCCTACGAGCAGTACTTC. It is translated as CASSYGRDRGSYEQYF.

This chain links TRBV28 with TRBJ2-7, with D possibly being TRBD1 or TRBD2 (6 bases each). CDR1 is MDHEN and CDR2 is SYDVKM in the germline V gene. Trimming stripped 3 bases from V and 4 bases from J, with 13 bases between. The CDR3 has 14 amino acids. CDR3 protein: CASSLIGGGYEQYF. CDR3 sequence (DNA): TGTGCCAGCAGTTTGATAGGGGGAGGATACGAGCAGTACTTC.

The genes are TRBV20-1 and TRBJ1-1, with 8 positions matching TRBD1. The junction had 8 bases not matched to a gene; V was cut back by 3 bases and J by 2 bases. In germline, CDR1 is DFQATT, CDR2 SNEGSKA (reference sequence). There are 15 residues in the CDR3. This CDR3 reads CSASHPGQANTEAFF. CDR3 coding DNA: TGCAGTGCTAGTCATCCGGGACAGGCCAACACTGAAGCTTTCTTT.

The chain carries TRBV12-3 or TRBV12-4 and TRBJ2-5, with D possibly TRBD1 on 6 matching bases. The CDR3 contains 12 residues. The V gene lost 4 bases and the J gene lost 4 bases, with 7 bases spanning the gap. This chain's CDR3 is CASSYRVETQYF. CDR3 coding DNA: TGTGCCAGCAGTTACAGGGTAGAGACCCAGTACTTC.

The V call is TRBV5-6, the J call TRBJ2-2, with 7 bases fitting TRBD1. CDR1 SGHDT and CDR2 YYEEEE come from the germline V gene. The CDR3 consists of 13 residues. J lost 6 bases, V lost 4 bases, and 3 bases had no gene match. The CDR3 DNA follows: TGTGCCAGCAGCATACAGGGGCCCGGGGAGCTGTTTTTT. It specifies CASSIQGPGELFF.

V is TRBV6-5 and J is TRBJ1-1; a possible D gene is TRBD1 (6 bases). This CDR3 spans 15 amino acids. Trimming pared 0 bases from V and 5 bases from J, leaving 13 bases between. Germline loops: CDR1 MNHEY, CDR2 SVGAGI. The CDR3 region has the DNA TGTGCCAGCAGTTACTCAGGGGGGATTGGGACTGAAGCTTTCTTT. It yields the protein CASSYSGGIGTEAFF.

The V gene is TRBV7-6, the J gene TRBJ1-5, with TRBD1 as a possible D gene (5 bases). Germline CDR1 and CDR2: SGHVS and FNYEAQ. V lost 5 bases and J 4 bases, leaving 15 bases between the germline ends. The CDR3 spans 15 residues. The CDR3 sequence: CASSPSGTLNQPQHF. Written as DNA, the CDR3 is TGTGCCAGCAGCCCCTCCGGGACGTTGAATCAGCCCCAGCATTTT. Full variable domain (remainder filled in from reference TRBV7-6 and TRBJ1-5): GAGVSQSPRYKVTKRGQDVALRCDPISGHVSLYWYRQALGQGPEFLTYFNYEAQQDKSGLPNDRFSAERPEGSISTLTIQRTEQRDSAMYRCASSPSGTLNQPQHFGDGTRLSIL.

This sequence joins TRBV28 and TRBJ1-5; D ambiguous. CDR3 length equals 10 residues. Trimming removed 7 bases at V and 5 bases at J, with 3 bases between. Per germline, CDR1 MDHEN and CDR2 SYDVKM. CDR3 amino acids: CASNDQPQHF. The CDR3 nucleotides are TGTGCCAGCAATGATCAGCCCCAGCATTTT.